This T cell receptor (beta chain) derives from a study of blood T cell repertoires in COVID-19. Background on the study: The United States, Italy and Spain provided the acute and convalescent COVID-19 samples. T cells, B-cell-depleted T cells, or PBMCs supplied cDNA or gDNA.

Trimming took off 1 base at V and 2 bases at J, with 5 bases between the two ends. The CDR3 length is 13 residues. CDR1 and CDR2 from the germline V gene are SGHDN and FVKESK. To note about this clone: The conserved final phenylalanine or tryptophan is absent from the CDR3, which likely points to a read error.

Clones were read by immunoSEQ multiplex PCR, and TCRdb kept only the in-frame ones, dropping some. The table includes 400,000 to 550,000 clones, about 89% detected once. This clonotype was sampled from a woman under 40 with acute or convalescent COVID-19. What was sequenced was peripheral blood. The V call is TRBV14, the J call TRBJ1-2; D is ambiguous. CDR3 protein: CASSQGVNYGYTS. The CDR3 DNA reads TGTGCCAGCAGCCAAGGAGTAAACTATGGCTACACCTCC.